This T cell receptor beta chain was sequenced in a study of early T cells in non-severe SARS-CoV-2 infection. On the study more broadly: The chains were unpaired, and the sequenced material was bulk RNA from unsorted whole blood. Notes on the study in general: Comparison of clonotypes with VDJdb favored anti-spike CD8 responses while missing private and CD4 specificities.

This clonotype was found many times. Its specificity is not known. In the library, individual cDNA molecules carried attached unique molecular identifiers. MiXCR, applied by TCRdb to the 5' RACE reads, yields one record per CDR3 protein. Among about 72,000 distinct CDR3 sequences, 10% were seen once, and the ten largest hold more than 7.5%. The sample was whole blood, taken at baseline. The TCR was taken from an adult who was a healthcare worker with PCR-confirmed SARS-CoV-2 infection or an uninfected control (not recorded which).

The DNA of the CDR3 is TGTGCCAGTAACCAACCTCGAGGGAACTATGGCTACACCTTC. As protein: CASNQPRGNYGYTF. The rearrangement uses TRBV19 and TRBJ1-2; the D is unclear. V lost 7 bases to trimming and J lost 2 bases, with 14 bases between them. CDR1 LNHDA and CDR2 SQIVND come from the germline V gene (reference sequence). The CDR3 is 14 residues long.